Below, 26 T cell receptor beta chains from the same sample are listed, as sequenced in a study of CD8 T cells in Susac syndrome. RNA was extracted with the RNeasy kit, and a quantity of about 0.45 to 1 ug was reverse transcribed using random hexamers. TCRdb re-analysed the immunoSEQ multiplex PCR reads in MiXCR, keeping a single row per CDR3 protein. This table holds roughly 150,000 distinct CDR3 sequences, 85% to 95% found once. The sequenced material came from CD8+ T cells from PBMCs. The receptors were gathered from a human donor with multiple sclerosis.

The chain combines TRBV7-6 with TRBJ1-2, with 8 bases lining up with TRBD1. Germline assignment: CDR1 SGHVS and CDR2 FNYEAQ. The CDR3 is 15 residues long. Germline trimming cut 4 bases from V and 3 bases from J; bases unmatched to any gene: 7. The CDR3 DNA sequence: TGTGCCAGCAGCTCGGCCCCAGGGGGCTACTATGGCTACACCTTC. This codes for CASSSAPGGYYGYTF.

The chain couples TRBV27 to TRBJ2-3; possibly TRBD1 for D (6 bases). CDR3 length: 16 amino acids. Germline V gives CDR1 MNHEY, CDR2 SMNVEV (reference sequence). V was pared by 4 bases and J by 4 bases, with 18 bases between. The CDR3 DNA follows: TGTGCCAGCAGTTCGCCAGGGGTTGAGCCTCCAGATACGCAGTATTTT. It codes for CASSSPGVEPPDTQYF.

The V and J genes are TRBV10-3 and TRBJ2-3; D is possibly TRBD1 (7 bases). Germline assignment: CDR1 ENHRY and CDR2 SYGVKD. Trimming took off 10 bases at V and 4 bases at J, with 9 bases between the two ends. This CDR3 has 11 residues. CDR3: CATRGADTQYF. CDR3 in DNA: TGTGCCACCAGGGGGGCAGATACGCAGTATTTT.

This clonotype was recorded only once. The V gene is TRBV6-2 or TRBV6-3, the J gene TRBJ2-7; no clear D. Trimming removed 4 bases from V and 6 bases from J, with 10 bases in between. The CDR3 totals 12 residues. Per the germline V gene, CDR1 is MNHEY and CDR2 is SVGEGT. The CDR3 reads CASSWSPREQYF. CDR3 nucleotides: TGTGCCAGCAGTTGGAGCCCCCGCGAGCAGTACTTC.

The chain is built from TRBV27 and TRBJ2-7, with D perhaps TRBD1 (5 bases). Deletions cut 6 bases from V and 3 bases from J, with 12 bases between. Per the germline V gene, CDR1 is MNHEY and CDR2 is SMNVEV (reference sequence). The length of the CDR3 is 13 residues. This chain's CDR3 is CASRVTGGYEQYF. In DNA form, the CDR3 reads TGTGCCAGCAGGGTTACAGGCGGCTACGAGCAGTACTTC.

This clonotype appeared once. The chain employs TRBV12-3 or TRBV12-4 and TRBJ1-2; 9 bases agree with TRBD1. CDR3 size: 16 residues. With V trimmed by 2 bases and J by 4 bases, 8 bases remained unmatched. The CDR3 DNA is TGTGCCAGCAGTTTATCGAAGACAGGGGGACCCTATGGCTACACCTTC. Translated, it gives CASSLSKTGGPYGYTF.

The V call is TRBV20-1, the J call TRBJ2-6; D gene unclear. The V and J ends lost 0 bases and 1 base respectively, with 13 bases between them. The length of the CDR3 is 17 residues. Germline V gives CDR1 DFQATT, CDR2 SNEGSKA (reference sequence). DNA of the CDR3: TGCAGTGCTAGAGAAAGGCACAGTGAGTCTGGGGCCAACGTCCTGACTTTC. Residues: CSARERHSESGANVLTF.

The V call is TRBV29-1, the J call TRBJ2-7; 7 bases line up with TRBD1. Germline V gene lookup returns CDR1 SQVTM and CDR2 ANQGSEA. The CDR3 is made up of 16 amino acids. Trimming took 1 base from V and 7 from J; bases not matched to a gene: 16. CDR3 sequence (DNA): TGCAGCGTTGAAGGAAGACCGGGGACAGACCCTAGGGAGCAGTACTTC. It translates to CSVEGRPGTDPREQYF.

This sequence joins TRBV12-5 and TRBJ2-7; TRBD2 is a possible D gene (5 bases). V shed 10 bases and J shed 0 bases, with 7 bases lying between them. The CDR3 sequence is 11 residues long. Germline V gene data show CDR1 as LGHNT and CDR2 as FRNRAP. CDR3 sequence reads: CATGSSYEQYF. The CDR3 coding sequence is TGTGCTACGGGGAGCTCCTACGAGCAGTACTTC.

The rearrangement links TRBV9 to TRBJ1-2; maybe TRBD1 (6 bases). The ends were cut back, 0 bases at V and 2 bases at J, with 14 bases in the middle. The germline CDR1 and CDR2 sequences are SGDLS and YYNGEE. This CDR3 contains 16 residues. CDR3 sequence reads: CASSVGQGGTNYGYTF. CDR3 coding DNA: TGTGCCAGCAGCGTAGGCCAAGGGGGGACGAACTATGGCTACACCTTC.

V and J are TRBV9 and TRBJ1-1; D possibly corresponds to TRBD1 (5 bases). Trimming cost V 2 bases and J 8 bases, with 16 bases left between them. Germline CDR1 is SGDLS and CDR2 is YYNGEE. The CDR3 consists of 14 residues. Written as DNA, the CDR3 is TGTGCCAGCAGCGTCGAACCGGGACCCCGGGAAGCTTTCTTT. Translated: CASSVEPGPREAFF.

The V gene is TRBV4-3, the J gene TRBJ2-1; 14 bases map to TRBD2. Germline values: CDR1 LGHNA, CDR2 YSLEER. Germline trimming cut 4 bases from V and 7 bases from J; bases unmatched to any gene: 3. CDR3 length equals 15 residues. CDR3 nucleotides: TGCGCCAGCAGCCCAGGGACTAGCGGGGGAAATGAGCAGTTCTTC. As protein: CASSPGTSGGNEQFF.

The chain has TRBV4-1 and TRBJ2-1; perhaps TRBD2 as D (6 bases). CDR1 and CDR2 from the germline V gene are MGHRA and YSYEKL. Trimming pared 1 base from V and 6 bases from J, leaving 7 bases between. The CDR3 totals 13 residues. CDR3: CASSQVGGNEQFF. The CDR3 DNA follows: TGCGCCAGCAGCCAAGTCGGGGGCAATGAGCAGTTCTTC.

The rearrangement joins TRBV7-9 to TRBJ2-1; no firm D call. The CDR3 totals 12 residues. Germline CDR1 SEHNR, CDR2 FQNEAQ (reference sequence). V gave up 5 bases and J gave up 8 bases, with 10 bases separating them. CDR3 DNA: TGTGCCAGCAGCCTAACCCAGGATGAGCAGTTCTTC. It encodes CASSLTQDEQFF.

This rearrangement joins TRBV5-1 to TRBJ1-2; TRBD1 aligns across 7 bases. V dropped 5 bases and J dropped 7; count of bases not matched to a gene: 8. Germline assignment: CDR1 SGHRS and CDR2 YFSETQ. This CDR3 spans 13 amino acids. The DNA of the CDR3 is TGCGCCAGCAGATACAGGGGCGAGGTTGGCTACACCTTC. Encoded protein: CASRYRGEVGYTF.

The rearrangement joins TRBV7-9 to TRBJ1-5; no clear D gene. The V gene lost 6 bases and the J gene lost 0 bases, with 15 bases spanning the gap. The CDR3 length is 16 residues. The germline V gene encodes CDR1 SEHNR and CDR2 FQNEAQ (reference sequence). The CDR3 coding sequence is TGTGCCAGCAGTCGAGACGGAACATATAGCAATCAGCCCCAGCATTTT. This translates into CASSRDGTYSNQPQHF.

This clonotype was seen ten or more times. The V gene is TRBV7-9, the J gene TRBJ1-6, with D unresolved. Germline V gives CDR1 SEHNR, CDR2 FQNEAQ (reference sequence). Deletions cut 1 base from V and 7 bases from J, with 2 bases between. The CDR3 loop spans 12 amino acids. CDR3 sequence: CASSLGNSPLHF. Written as DNA, the CDR3 is TGTGCCAGCAGCTTAGGGAATTCACCCCTCCACTTT.

The DNA for the CDR3 is TGTGCCAGCAGTTTAGGAACAGGGGGTAGGGACACTGAAGCTTTCTTT. As protein: CASSLGTGGRDTEAFF. The chain uses TRBV12-3 or TRBV12-4 and TRBJ1-1, with TRBD1 matching 8 bases. The V gene end was trimmed by 1 base and the J gene end by 3 bases; junction bases not matched to a gene: 7. The CDR3 spans 16 residues.

The rearrangement links TRBV12-3 or TRBV12-4 to TRBJ2-5; D is undetermined. The ends were cut back, 1 base at V and 4 bases at J, with 7 bases in the middle. This CDR3 has 13 residues. In nucleotides, the CDR3 is TGTGCCAGCAGTTTAGGCCCCCCAGAGACCCAGTACTTC. Residues: CASSLGPPETQYF.

The J gene is TRBJ1-5, the V gene TRBV3-1; 8 bases align to TRBD1. Germline CDR1 is LGHDT and CDR2 is YNNKEL (reference sequence). The V gene end was trimmed by 2 bases and the J gene end by 6 bases; junction bases not matched to a gene: 15. The CDR3 totals 18 residues. Here the CDR3 reads CASSQSHGGQGIRQPQHF. In nucleotides, the CDR3 is TGTGCCAGCAGCCAATCTCACGGAGGACAGGGTATCCGTCAGCCCCAGCATTTT.

The V and J genes are TRBV25-1 and TRBJ2-1, with D perhaps TRBD2 (5 bases). Trimming took 4 bases from V and 9 from J, leaving 7 bases between them. The CDR3 extends over 11 amino acids. Germline values: CDR1 MGHDK, CDR2 SYGVNS. CDR3: CASSGGIEQFF. DNA for the CDR3: TGTGCCAGCAGTGGAGGGATTGAGCAGTTCTTC.

The genes are TRBV2 and TRBJ1-4; a possible D gene is TRBD1 (6 bases). The germline V gene encodes CDR1 SNHLY and CDR2 FYNNEI. This CDR3 is 17 amino acids long. V was trimmed by 3 bases and J by 0 bases, leaving 14 bases between them. This CDR3 is CASSERGTRATNEKLFF. The DNA for the CDR3 is TGTGCCAGCAGTGAGAGGGGGACGCGAGCAACTAATGAAAAACTGTTTTTT. The full variable domain, completed using reference TRBV2 and TRBJ1-4, is EPEVTQTPSHQVTQMGQEVILRCVPISNHLYFYWYRQILGQKVEFLVSFYNNEISEKSEIFDDQFSVERPDGSNFTLKIRSTKLEDSAMYFCASSERGTRATNEKLFFGSGTQLSVL.

This clonotype has just one count. J is TRBJ1-1 and V is TRBV5-6, with a possible D match to TRBD1 (6 bases). The CDR3 totals 12 residues. CDR1 SGHDT and CDR2 YYEEEE come from the germline V gene. Trimming cost V 5 bases and J 7 bases, with 12 bases left between them. CDR3 in amino acids: CASRSGHFEAFF. CDR3 DNA sequence: TGTGCCAGCAGATCGGGACACTTTGAAGCTTTCTTT.

CDR3 nucleotides: TGTGCCAGCAGCGTGGGACAGGGGGCGCGGAACACTGAAGCTTTCTTT. Its translation: CASSVGQGARNTEAFF. The chain links TRBV9 to TRBJ1-1; 12 nucleotides agree with TRBD1. This CDR3 has 16 amino acids. Trimming cost V 2 bases and J 1 base; bases outside gene matches: 3. Germline loops: CDR1 SGDLS, CDR2 YYNGEE.

This clonotype was seen just once. This chain links TRBV10-2 with TRBJ2-7; maybe TRBD1 (5 bases). Trimming cost V 6 bases and J 0 bases, with 6 bases left between them. In germline, CDR1 is WSHSY, CDR2 SAAADI. The CDR3 has 12 residues. Here the CDR3 reads CASRDISYEQYF. The CDR3 DNA sequence: TGCGCCAGCAGGGACATCTCCTACGAGCAGTACTTC.

The genes are TRBV3-1 and TRBJ2-3, with D possibly being TRBD1 or TRBD2 (5 bases each). V dropped 0 bases and J dropped 2 bases, with 9 bases sitting between them. This CDR3 comprises 15 residues. The V gene's germline CDR1 is LGHDT and CDR2 YNNKEL (reference sequence). The CDR3: CASSQDGTDTDTQYF. As DNA, the CDR3 is TGTGCCAGCAGCCAAGATGGGACCGACACAGATACGCAGTATTTT.